The clone carrying this T cell receptor beta chain was counted only a few times. Its antigen is undetermined. Expressed TCRB transcripts were sequenced after all isolated RNA was converted to cDNA. Clones were read by immunoSEQ multiplex PCR, and TCRdb kept only the in-frame ones, dropping some. The sample has about 340,000 clones, 13% seen once. These data originate in a study of beta chain features in type 1 diabetes. Overall study: Across all samples, fewer than 140 million sorted cells were examined. Study-wide results and limits: cDNA sequencing could over-represent cells with high TCR expression. When Type 1 diabetes patients were examined, their TCRB CDR3s proved moderately but significantly shorter in all four CD4+ subsets. Patients' naive, central memory and regulatory TCRB repertoires appeared more alike than those of healthy donors.

Deletions cut 0 bases from V and 2 bases from J, with 6 bases between. The length of the CDR3 is 14 residues. CDR1 is SGHRS and CDR2 is YFSETQ in the germline V gene. The gene calls are TRBV5-1 and TRBJ2-1, with D perhaps matching TRBD1 (6 bases). This clonotype originated in a woman under 30 with type 1 diabetes. Specimen: naive CD4+ T cells from blood. The CDR3 here is CASSLGTAYNEQFF. CDR3 DNA: TGCGCCAGCAGCTTGGGGACAGCCTACAATGAGCAGTTCTTC. Combining the CDR3 with reference TRBV5-1 and TRBJ2-1 gives the whole variable domain KAGVTQTPRYLIKTRGQQVTLSCSPISGHRSVSWYQQTPGQGLQFLFEYFSETQRNKGNFPGRFSGRQFSNSRSEMNVSTLELGDSALYLCASSLGTAYNEQFFGPGTRLTVL.